This TCR beta chain was profiled in a study of T cell responses to AZD1222 COVID-19 vaccine. Study findings and constraints: There were repertoire samples only from the period after the peak T cell response.

Assay used: immunoSEQ multiplex PCR; TCRdb lists only in-frame clones, some missing. The sample carries approximately 120,000 clones, around 92% recorded once. Germline V CDR1 and CDR2: LNHDA, SQIVND (reference sequence). The CDR3 loop spans 15 amino acids. Unmatched junction bases numbered 6, after V lost 3 bases and J lost 4 bases. Of note for this clone: Its antigen is unidentified.

Specimen: peripheral blood, collected on day 0 of AZD1222 vaccination. This chain links TRBV19 with TRBJ2-5; 9 positions agree with TRBD2. The sequence came from an adult in good health. CDR3 bases: TGTGCCAGTAGTATGAACGGCGGGAGGGGAGAGACCCAGTACTTC. The encoded protein is CASSMNGGRGETQYF.